Described below is a single T cell receptor beta chain sequence and its context. Being one base from a much bigger clone, this may be a read error. This sample stems from a study of regulatory T cells in long-lasting Graves disease. Both iRepertoire HTBI primers and Arm-PCR of CDR3 regions were used to build the TCR beta libraries. MiXCR, applied by TCRdb to the multiplex PCR reads, yields one record per CDR3 protein. This sample has approximately 400,000 distinct CDR3 sequences; around 14% occur once, and the top ten carry over 15%. CDR1 is GTSNPN, CDR2 SVGIG, per germline (reference sequence). The CDR3 has 11 amino acids. Time point denoted: newly diagnosed GD, antithyroid drugs for less than 3 months. TCR sequences were obtained from RNA taken from PBMCs. The authors diagnosed Graves' disease using American Thyroid Association guidelines. The same sample was also studied in work on T cells in Graves' hyperthyroidism and ophthalmopathy. That work adds: Appearing also in blood were most of the thyroid clonotypes expanded above 0.001.

This specimen consisted of peripheral blood mononuclear cells (PBMCs), obtained at new diagnosis, from a patient treated with antithyroid drugs. V is TRBV30 and J is TRBJ2-5; D is perhaps TRBD1 or TRBD2 (5 bases each). The clonotype comes from a woman in her 30s with Graves disease. CDR3 DNA sequence: TGTCCCTGGGGGACCGAAGAGACCCAGTACTTC. Translated, it gives CPWGTEETQYF.